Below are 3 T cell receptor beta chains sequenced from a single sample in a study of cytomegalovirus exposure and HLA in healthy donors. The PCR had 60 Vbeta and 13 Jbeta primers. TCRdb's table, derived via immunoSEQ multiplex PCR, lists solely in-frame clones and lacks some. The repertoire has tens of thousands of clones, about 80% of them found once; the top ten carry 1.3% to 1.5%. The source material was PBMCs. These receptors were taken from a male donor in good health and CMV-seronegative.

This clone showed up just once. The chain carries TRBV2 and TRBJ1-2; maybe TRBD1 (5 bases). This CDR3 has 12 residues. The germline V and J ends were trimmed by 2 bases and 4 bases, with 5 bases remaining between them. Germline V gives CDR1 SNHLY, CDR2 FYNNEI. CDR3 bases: TGTGCCAGCAGTGAACAGGGCTATGGCTACACCTTC. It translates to CASSEQGYGYTF.

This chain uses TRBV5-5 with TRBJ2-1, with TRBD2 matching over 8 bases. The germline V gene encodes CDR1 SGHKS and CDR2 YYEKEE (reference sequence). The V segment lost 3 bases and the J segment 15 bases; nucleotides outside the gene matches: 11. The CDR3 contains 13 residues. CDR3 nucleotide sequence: TGTGCCAGCAGCTCAGTAGTAGCGGGATTGGGGTTCTTC. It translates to CASSSVVAGLGFF. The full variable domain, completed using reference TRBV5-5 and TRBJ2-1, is DAGVTQSPTHLIKTRGQQVTLRCSPISGHKSVSWYQQVLGQGPQFIFQYYEKEERGRGNFPDRFSARQFPNYSSELNVNALLLGDSALYLCASSSVVAGLGFFGPGTRLTVL.

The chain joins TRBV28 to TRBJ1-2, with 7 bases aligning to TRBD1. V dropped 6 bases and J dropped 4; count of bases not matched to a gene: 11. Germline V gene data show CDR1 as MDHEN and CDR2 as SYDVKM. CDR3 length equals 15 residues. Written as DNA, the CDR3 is TGTGCCAGCAGCCCTCTGGAGGGGGCCGGCTATGGCTACACCTTC. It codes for CASSPLEGAGYGYTF.